The 2 T cell receptor beta chains listed next were all sequenced from one sample in a study of blood T cell repertoires in COVID-19 (dated by TCRdb to about 2020). Library preparation used the immunoSEQ multiplex PCR assay. TCRdb limited this immuneACCESS table to in-frame rearrangements with V and J called. A share of clones is missing; checked studies link under half to unresolved V genes, and the rest is unexplained. This sample holds around 35,000 clones; about 90% were observed only once. Together, the top ten hold 35% to 55% of the sample. Sequenced input: peripheral blood. These receptors were collected from a human donor in a cohort sampled during active COVID-19.

The chain links TRBV28 to TRBJ1-2, with TRBD1 as a possible D gene (6 bases). Trimming took off 2 bases at V and 8 bases at J, with 12 bases between the two ends. The germline gives CDR1 MDHEN, CDR2 SYDVKM. This CDR3 has 13 amino acids. This CDR3 reads CASSLGGGTGYTF. The CDR3 nucleotides read TGTGCCAGCAGTTTAGGCGGGGGGACAGGCTACACCTTC.

The DNA for the CDR3 is TGTGCCAGCAGCTTCGCCGGGACAGGGCGCGCAGATACGCAGTATTTT. The encoded protein is CASSFAGTGRADTQYF. The rearrangement uses TRBV7-3 and TRBJ2-3, with 9 bases matching TRBD1. The V gene end was trimmed by 3 bases and the J gene end by 4 bases; junction bases not matched to a gene: 8. Looked up from germline, CDR1 is SGHTA and CDR2 is FQGTGA. The CDR3 contains 16 residues.